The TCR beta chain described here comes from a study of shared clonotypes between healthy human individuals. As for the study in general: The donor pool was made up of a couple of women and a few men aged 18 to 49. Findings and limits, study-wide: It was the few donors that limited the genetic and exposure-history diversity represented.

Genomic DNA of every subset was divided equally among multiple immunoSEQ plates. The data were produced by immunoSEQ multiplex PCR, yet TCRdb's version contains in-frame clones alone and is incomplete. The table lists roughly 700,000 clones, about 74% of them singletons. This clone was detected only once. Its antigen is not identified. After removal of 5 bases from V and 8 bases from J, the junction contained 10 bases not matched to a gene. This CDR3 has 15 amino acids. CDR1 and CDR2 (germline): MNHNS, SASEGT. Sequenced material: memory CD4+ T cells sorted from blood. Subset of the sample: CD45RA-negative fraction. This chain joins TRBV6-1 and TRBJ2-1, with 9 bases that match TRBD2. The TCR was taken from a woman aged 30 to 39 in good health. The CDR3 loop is CASSPLAGISYEQFF. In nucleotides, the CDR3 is TGTGCCAGCAGTCCCCTAGCGGGAATTTCGTATGAGCAGTTCTTC.